Each of the 30 T cell receptor beta chains below was sequenced from the same sample in a study of CD8+ T cells in alopecia areata. Cells from pooled cutaneous lymph nodes were sorted by CD4, CD8alpha, NKG2D, NKG2ACE and other markers. RNA extraction and reverse transcription yielded cDNA as sequencing template. Profiled with immunoSEQ multiplex PCR; TCRdb holds only in-frame clones, not every one. This sample comprises over 250,000 clones, none seen once only. Specimen: CD4+ T cells sorted from a lymph node. The source is a C3H/HeJ mouse with alopecia areata. The strain's MHC: H2-k.

This clone has only a few counts. These gene names are mouse names. The read comes to an end 4 residues before the CDR3 does, leaving the germline J gene to fill in the end. The chain is built from TRBV13-1 and TRBJ2-5; D might be TRBD1 (6 bases). The CDR3 spans 15 residues. Looked up from germline, CDR1 is NSHNY and CDR2 is SYGAGN. The CDR3 DNA, read in part, is TGTGCCAGCAGTGATGCCGGCGCAGGGGAGGAC. Encoded protein: CASSDAGAGED. The full CDR3 sequence reads CASSDAGAGEDTQYF.

As concerns this clone: Gene names follow the mouse nomenclature. The read halts 4 residues ahead of the CDR3 end, with the missing end drawn from the germline J gene. The chain employs TRBV13-1 and TRBJ2-1; 10 nucleotides align to TRBD2. This CDR3 is built from 15 residues. Germline V CDR1 and CDR2: NSHNY, SYGAGN. With 5 bases clipped from V and 0 bases from J, the junction kept 2 bases outside the gene matches. The sequenced part of the CDR3 DNA is TGTGCCAGCAGGGACTGGGGGTATAACTATGCT. Amino acids: CASRDWGYNYA. Given in full, the CDR3 is CASRDWGYNYAEQFF.

This clone was detected only a few times. Gene names and germline refer to mouse. The read halts 4 residues ahead of the CDR3 end, with the missing end drawn from the germline J gene. The same CDR3 is also encoded by other DNA sequences in this sample. This chain uses TRBV19 with TRBJ2-7, with 11 bases lining up with TRBD2. CDR1 is FNHDT, CDR2 SITEND, per germline (reference sequence). This CDR3 region has 14 residues. CDR3 DNA (partial): TGTGCCAGCAGTCCTAGGACTGGGGGGTAT. Protein product: CASSPRTGGY. The full-length CDR3 reads as CASSPRTGGYEQYF.

This clone was observed a few times. The germline and genes are mouse ones. The CDR3 extends 4 residues past the end of the read, so its final part is completed from the germline J gene. The rearrangement joins TRBV5 to TRBJ2-1; D unresolved. The CDR3 is made up of 15 amino acids. V dropped 0 bases and J dropped 0 bases, with 6 bases sitting between them. CDR1 and CDR2 from the germline V gene are LGHNA and YNLKQL (reference sequence). CDR3 amino acids: CASSQEGFNYAEQFF. CDR3 DNA (partial): TGTGCCAGCAGCCAAGAGGGTTTTAACTATGCT.

In this sample, this clone turned up a few times. Germline and genes here are mouse. The read ends 4 residues early relative to the CDR3; the germline J gene fills the gap. The J gene is TRBJ1-1, the V gene TRBV19; no definite D call. The CDR3 consists of 13 residues. Germline CDR1 is FNHDT and CDR2 is SITEND (reference sequence). Trimming shortened V by 5 bases and J by 0 bases, and 8 bases separated the two germline ends. The part of the CDR3 DNA that was read is TGTGCCAGCAGACAGTTTGCAAACACA. As protein: CASRQFANT. The CDR3 as a whole reads CASRQFANTEVFF.

Concerning this clone itself: Gene names refer to mouse genes. The read ends 4 residues early relative to the CDR3; the germline J gene fills the gap. V gene TRBV5 combines with J gene TRBJ2-3; a possible D gene is TRBD1 (6 bases). V shed 3 bases and J shed 0 bases, with 7 bases lying between them. Looked up from germline, CDR1 is LGHNA and CDR2 is YNLKQL (reference sequence). This CDR3 spans 14 amino acids. The covered CDR3 bases are TGTGCCAGCAGCCACCAGGGGAGTGCAGAA. Translating it yields CASSHQGSAE. The full CDR3 sequence reads CASSHQGSAETLYF.

On this clone itself: The listed genes are named as in mouse. Read data end 4 residues before the CDR3 end; the end is taken from the germline J gene. The rearrangement links TRBV13-1 to TRBJ2-2, with a tentative D call TRBD1 (6 bases). The CDR3 is 16 amino acids. Trimming removed 1 base at V and 0 bases at J, with 10 bases between. Germline V gene data show CDR1 as NSHNY and CDR2 as SYGAGN. The covered CDR3 bases are TGTGCCAGCAGTGATCGGGACACCCCAAACACCGGG. Translation gives CASSDRDTPNTG. Given in full, the CDR3 is CASSDRDTPNTGQLYF.

Points on this clone: Gene names and germline match the mouse. The read terminates 4 residues before the CDR3 end, so the remaining end is supplied by the germline J gene. This sequence joins TRBV5 and TRBJ2-5; 9 bases agree with TRBD1. V lost 4 bases, J lost 1 base, and 3 bases stayed unmatched. The CDR3 is 15 residues long. The V gene's germline CDR1 is LGHNA and CDR2 YNLKQL (reference sequence). CDR3 DNA, as far as it was read: TGTGCCAGCAGCCCGGGACAGGGCTACCAAGAC. Protein sequence: CASSPGQGYQD. The full CDR3 protein reads CASSPGQGYQDTQYF.

This clone turned up a few times. These gene names are mouse names. The read ends 4 residues before the CDR3 terminus; that terminus is restored from the germline J gene. V is TRBV13-3 and J is TRBJ2-5, with D hard to call. This CDR3 is 15 amino acids long. V lost 1 base, J lost 0 bases, and 9 bases lay in between. The germline V gene has CDR1 NNHDY and CDR2 SYVADS. The CDR3 is CASSDSQLNQDTQYF. CDR3 bases read: TGTGCCAGCAGTGATTCACAGCTTAACCAAGAC.

Regarding this clone: The gene symbols are mouse symbols. The sequenced fragment ends 4 residues before the CDR3 boundary, so the rest is inferred from the germline J gene. The V and J genes are TRBV13-3 and TRBJ2-2; 7 positions agree with TRBD1. The junction had 3 bases not matched to a gene; V was cut back by 7 bases and J by 0 bases. This CDR3 contains 14 residues. The germline V gene encodes CDR1 NNHDY and CDR2 SYVADS. The sequenced part of the CDR3 DNA is TGTGCCAGCCCCGGACAGGCAAACACCGGG. Its translation: CASPGQANTG. The whole CDR3 reads CASPGQANTGQLYF.

In its sample, this clone was seen many times. These gene names are mouse names. The read ends 4 residues before the CDR3 terminus; that terminus is restored from the germline J gene. Within the sample, other DNA sequences also encode this same CDR3. The chain recombines TRBV1 with TRBJ2-1; D perhaps matches TRBD2 (6 bases). Germline loops: CDR1 NSQYPW, CDR2 LRSPGD (reference sequence). This CDR3 has 15 residues. Deletions cut 0 bases from V and 1 base from J, with 7 bases between. The CDR3 DNA, read in part, is TGCACCTGCAGTGCAGAGTGGGGGAACTATGCT. Encoded protein: CTCSAEWGNYA. The entire CDR3 protein reads CTCSAEWGNYAEQFF. Full variable domain (outside the CDR3, taken from reference TRBV1 and TRBJ2-1): VTLLEQNPRWRLVPRGQAVNLRCILKNSQYPWMSWYQQDLQKQLQWLFTLRSPGDKEVKSLPGADYLATRVTDTELRLQVANMSQGRTLYCTCSAEWGNYAEQFFGPGTRLTVL.

This clone has more than one count but fewer than ten. Any gene name here is a mouse gene name. The sequence runs out 4 residues before the end of the CDR3; the remainder is reconstructed from the germline J gene. V and J are TRBV14 and TRBJ2-5, with TRBD2 matching 10 bases. The ends lost 1 base at V and 1 base at J; junction bases unmatched: 9. This CDR3 contains 18 residues. The V gene's germline CDR1 is SGHDT and CDR2 FRDEAV. This CDR3 reads CASSFRLGGRWDQDTQYF. The sequenced CDR3 bases are TGTGCCAGCAGTTTCCGGCTGGGGGGGCGCTGGGACCAAGAC. The variable domain in full, with the rest retrieved from reference TRBV14 and TRBJ2-5, is EAGVTQSPRYAVLQEGQAVSFWCDPISGHDTLYWYQQPRDQGPQLLVYFRDEAVIDNSQLPSDRFSAVRPKGTNSTLKIQSAKQGDTATYLCASSFRLGGRWDQDTQYFGPGTRLLVL.

Of note for this clone: Mouse gene names and germline throughout. The read comes to an end 4 residues before the CDR3 does, leaving the germline J gene to fill in the end. This sequence joins TRBV13-3 and TRBJ2-5; 8 bases fit TRBD2. The CDR3 loop spans 14 amino acids. Trimming removed 2 bases from V and 2 bases from J; junction bases left unmatched: 1. The germline gives CDR1 NNHDY, CDR2 SYVADS. The covered CDR3 bases are TGTGCCAGCAGTGAATGGGGGGGCCAAGAC. It encodes CASSEWGGQD. The whole CDR3 is CASSEWGGQDTQYF.

Comment on this clone: Gene and germline names: mouse. The missing CDR3 end, 4 residues past where the read stops, is filled in from the germline J gene. This specimen includes other DNA sequences encoding the same CDR3. The genes are TRBV19 and TRBJ1-2; TRBD1 aligns across 9 bases. CDR1 and CDR2 (germline): FNHDT, SITEND (reference sequence). V shed 0 bases, J shed 0 bases, and the junction held 0 bases outside the gene matches. There are 15 residues in the CDR3. CDR3 amino acids: CASSIGQGANSDYTF. Partial CDR3 DNA: TGTGCCAGCAGTATAGGACAGGGGGCAAACTCC.

There are a few counts of this clone. Gene labels here are mouse ones. Read sequence stops 4 residues before the CDR3 end, and the germline J gene provides the missing end. At the DNA level, this CDR3 is encoded by other sequences in the same sample as well. V is TRBV1 and J is TRBJ2-7, with 13 nucleotides matching TRBD2. This CDR3 is built from 15 residues. The germline V gene has CDR1 NSQYPW and CDR2 LRSPGD (reference sequence). Partial CDR3 DNA: TGCACCTGCAGTGCTAGGGACTGGGGGGGTTAT. It encodes CTCSARDWGGY. The full-length CDR3 reads as CTCSARDWGGYEQYF.

This clone was observed many times. Gene names denote mouse genes. The read ends 4 residues before the CDR3 terminus; that terminus is restored from the germline J gene. V is TRBV13-3 and J is TRBJ1-2, with 9 bases that match TRBD1. Germline V gene sequence: CDR1 NNHDY, CDR2 SYVADS. Trimming took 1 base from V and 4 from J; bases not matched to a gene: 5. The CDR3 spans 15 residues. CDR3 amino acids: CASSDSGQGGSDYTF. CDR3 DNA (partial): TGTGCCAGCAGTGATTCGGGACAGGGAGGCTCC.

This clone was counted between two and nine times. The gene names given are mouse names. The read comes to an end 4 residues before the CDR3 does, leaving the germline J gene to fill in the end. The sample contains more than one DNA sequence encoding this CDR3. The rearrangement joins TRBV1 to TRBJ1-2; 8 nucleotides match TRBD1. The germline V gene encodes CDR1 NSQYPW and CDR2 LRSPGD (reference sequence). J was trimmed by 0 bases and V by 2 bases; bases with no gene match: 2. The CDR3 consists of 15 residues. Here the CDR3 reads CTCSAPGQANSDYTF. The sequenced CDR3 bases are TGCACCTGCAGTGCACCGGGACAGGCAAACTCC.

With regard to this clone: Germline and genes here are mouse. The read falls 4 residues short of the CDR3 end, and the missing part is taken from the germline J gene. V usage is TRBV13-3 and J usage is TRBJ1-1; tentative D call: TRBD1 (6 bases). This CDR3 has 14 residues. Germline CDR1 and CDR2: NNHDY and SYVADS. With 2 bases removed from V and 1 base from J, the gap between germline ends came to 9 bases. Partial CDR3 DNA: TGTGCCAGCAGTGAAGGCAGGGGGAACACA. Amino acids: CASSEGRGNT. The full CDR3 sequence reads CASSEGRGNTEVFF.

There are a few counts of this clone. Germline and genes: mouse. The read falls 4 residues short of the CDR3 end, and the missing part is taken from the germline J gene. The J gene is TRBJ2-1, the V gene TRBV17, with D possibly matching TRBD2 (7 bases). Looked up from germline, CDR1 is MNHDT and CDR2 is YYDKIL. Trimming left V 0 bases short and J 3 bases short, with 12 bases between. There are 16 residues in the CDR3. The CDR3 is CASSRDGRGAYAEQFF. The covered CDR3 bases are TGTGCTAGCAGTAGAGATGGGAGGGGGGCCTATGCT.

This clone was detected ten times or more. Germline and genes: mouse. At the DNA level, this CDR3 is encoded by other sequences in the same sample as well. Partial CDR3 DNA: TGCACCTGCAGTGCAGGGGACAGAAATTCGCCC. It specifies CTCSAGDRNSP. The entire CDR3 reads CTCSAGDRNSPLYF. The J gene is TRBJ1-6, the V gene TRBV1; 7 bases fit TRBD1. Coverage ceases 3 residues before the CDR3 finishes, and the germline J gene fills in the end. TRBJ1-6 is identified as an open reading frame with a role that is uncertain. The CDR3 covers 14 residues. V lost 1 base and J lost 7; bases outside the gene matches: 1. CDR1 is NSQYPW and CDR2 is LRSPGD in the germline V gene (reference sequence).

About this clone: Germline and genes: mouse. The DNA ends 4 residues before the CDR3 does, and the rest of the CDR3 is filled in from the germline J gene. In the same sample, other DNA sequences code for this CDR3. This rearrangement joins TRBV1 to TRBJ2-2; the D gene is possibly TRBD1 (5 bases). Germline values: CDR1 NSQYPW, CDR2 LRSPGD (reference sequence). Trimming removed 0 bases from V and 5 bases from J, with 7 bases in between. This CDR3 contains 14 residues. CDR3 DNA (partial): TGCACCTGCAGTGCAGAAAGGGGTACCGGG. This translates into CTCSAERGTG. The CDR3, in full, reads CTCSAERGTGQLYF.

Concerning this clone: Gene names denote mouse genes. The read ends 4 residues early relative to the CDR3; the germline J gene fills the gap. The V call is TRBV13-3, the J call TRBJ2-3; 8 bases line up with TRBD1. Germline assignment: CDR1 NNHDY and CDR2 SYVADS. J lost 3 bases, V lost 4 bases, and 4 bases had no gene match. CDR3 length: 14 residues. The CDR3 bases that were read are TGTGCCAGCAGTTTCAGGGGGCGGGCAGAA. Translation gives CASSFRGRAE. The entire CDR3 sequence reads CASSFRGRAETLYF.

This clone occurred a few times. Gene and germline names: mouse. The CDR3 extends 4 residues past the end of the read, so its final part is completed from the germline J gene. The sample contains more than one DNA sequence encoding this CDR3. This chain connects TRBV13-2 to TRBJ2-7; 11 bases map to TRBD2. CDR3 length: 14 residues. Per the germline V gene, CDR1 is NNHNN and CDR2 is SYGAGS (reference sequence). The CDR3 loop reads CASGELGGRDEQYF. The DNA read from the CDR3 is TGTGCCAGCGGGGAACTGGGGGGGCGCGAT.

This clone has a handful of counts. Each gene name is a mouse one. The CDR3 end falls 4 residues outside the read, so it is completed with the germline J gene. J is TRBJ2-7 and V is TRBV13-1, with D unclear. CDR1 is NSHNY, CDR2 SYGAGN, per germline. Trimming left V 1 base short and J 3 bases short, with 5 bases between. CDR3 length: 12 amino acids. Partial CDR3 DNA: TGTGCCAGCAGTGATTTCCACTAT. Protein: CASSDFHY. The full-length CDR3 reads as CASSDFHYEQYF.

This clone turned up a few times. Gene names are mouse gene names. The CDR3 extends 4 residues past the end of the read, so its final part is completed from the germline J gene. The chain couples TRBV29 to TRBJ2-1; perhaps TRBD2 as D (6 bases). CDR3 length: 13 amino acids. Per germline, CDR1 MSHET and CDR2 SYDVDS. The covered CDR3 bases are TGTGCTAGCAGTTCCCCTGGGGAAGCT. It yields the protein CASSSPGEA. The full CDR3 is CASSSPGEAEQFF.

To note about this clone: Mouse gene names and germline throughout. From the germline J gene comes the end of the CDR3, since the read stops 4 residues before it. The gene calls are TRBV14 and TRBJ1-1; possible D gene TRBD1, 5 bases. V dropped 5 bases and J dropped 0 bases, with 8 bases sitting between them. CDR1 and CDR2 from the germline V gene are SGHDT and FRDEAV. The CDR3 is made up of 13 amino acids. This chain's CDR3 is CASRQGANTEVFF. The covered CDR3 bases are TGTGCCAGCAGGCAGGGTGCAAACACA.

Of note for this clone: The gene names given are mouse names. The read finishes 3 residues shy of the CDR3 end, and the germline J gene is used to complete it. The rearrangement uses TRBV1 and TRBJ1-6, with 11 bases identical to TRBD1. TRBJ1-6 is treated as an ORF (open reading frame) with a function not yet certain. The junction had 5 bases not matched to a gene; V was cut back by 6 bases and J by 7 bases. The CDR3 has 15 amino acids. Germline CDR1 and CDR2: NSQYPW and LRSPGD (reference sequence). The CDR3 sequence is CTCRDRGLGNSPLYF. The CDR3 DNA, read in part, is TGCACCTGCAGGGACAGGGGGCTGGGAAATTCGCCC.

This clone was detected only a few times. The genes and germline here are from mouse. The CDR3 end lies 4 residues beyond the end of the read and is filled in from the germline J gene. Different DNA sequences within this sample yield the same CDR3. The chain employs TRBV5 and TRBJ2-3; TRBD2 aligns across 8 bases. CDR1 and CDR2 from the germline V gene are LGHNA and YNLKQL (reference sequence). Losses at the gene ends were 1 base for V and 1 base for J; bases not matched to a gene: 1. The CDR3 runs 15 residues. The CDR3 sequence is CASSQGWGGAETLYF. The CDR3 DNA, read in part, is TGTGCCAGCAGCCAAGGCTGGGGGGGTGCAGAA.

This clone was found a few times. Mouse names are used for the genes. The read falls 4 residues short of the CDR3 end, and the missing part is taken from the germline J gene. This sample also contains other DNA sequences that code for the same CDR3. The chain links TRBV1 to TRBJ2-5; TRBD1 matches 8 bases. This CDR3 is built from 15 residues. Germline values: CDR1 NSQYPW, CDR2 LRSPGD (reference sequence). Losses at the gene ends were 0 bases for V and 2 bases for J; bases not matched to a gene: 1. CDR3 DNA, as far as it was read: TGCACCTGCAGTGCAGAGACAGGGGTCCAAGAC. Translation gives CTCSAETGVQD. The complete CDR3 protein is CTCSAETGVQDTQYF.

In its sample, this clone was seen a few times. Gene names follow the mouse nomenclature. The sequenced fragment ends 3 residues before the CDR3 boundary, so the rest is inferred from the germline J gene. V is TRBV19 and J is TRBJ1-6, with 10 positions matching TRBD1. TRBJ1-6 is placed among ORFs of uncertain function. This CDR3 region has 16 residues. The germline V gene encodes CDR1 FNHDT and CDR2 SITEND (reference sequence). The trim removed 5 bases at V and 5 bases at J, leaving 7 bases unmatched. CDR3 residues: CASRILTGGDNSPLYF. The sequenced CDR3 bases are TGTGCCAGCAGAATCCTGACAGGGGGCGATAATTCGCCC.